Detailed here is one TCR beta chain. Its antigen is unknown. The V and J ends lost 0 bases and 13 bases respectively, with 12 bases between them. The CDR3 totals 11 residues. The germline CDR1 and CDR2 sequences are GTSNPN and SVGIG (reference sequence). Both 60 Vbeta primers and 13 Jbeta primers went into the PCR. TCRdb keeps only in-frame clones here, not all; method: immunoSEQ multiplex PCR. The sample comprises approximately 180,000 clones, more than 60% of which are singletons, and about 1.5% rests with the top ten. The source of the sample is a study of cytomegalovirus exposure and HLA in healthy donors. The study's findings and limits: A later analysis linked a missense DCLRE1C variant to TCR beta V- and J-gene trimming. The study put some 150 TCR beta chains on its list as cytomegalovirus-associated. In most subjects, TCR beta sequences reportedly gave accurate predictions of HLA-A and HLA-B alleles.

The chain combines TRBV30 with TRBJ1-2; a possible D gene is TRBD1 (5 bases). This sequence originates from a woman in her 30s in good health and CMV-seropositive. The sequencing sample was made of PBMCs. The CDR3 DNA is TGTGCCTGGAGTGTCGGGGGGTTGGGCACCTTC. It translates to CAWSVGGLGTF.